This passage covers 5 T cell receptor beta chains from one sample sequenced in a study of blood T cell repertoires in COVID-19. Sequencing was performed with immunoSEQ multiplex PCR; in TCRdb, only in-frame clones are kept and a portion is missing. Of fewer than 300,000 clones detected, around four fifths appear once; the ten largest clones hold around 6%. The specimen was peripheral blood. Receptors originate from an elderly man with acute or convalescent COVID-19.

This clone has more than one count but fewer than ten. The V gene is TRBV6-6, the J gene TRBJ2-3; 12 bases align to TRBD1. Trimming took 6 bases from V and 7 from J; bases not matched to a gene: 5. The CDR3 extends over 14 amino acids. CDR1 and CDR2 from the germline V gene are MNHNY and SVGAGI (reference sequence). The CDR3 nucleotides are TGTGCCAGCAGACCCGGGACAGGGGGCAATACGCAGTATTTT. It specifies CASRPGTGGNTQYF.

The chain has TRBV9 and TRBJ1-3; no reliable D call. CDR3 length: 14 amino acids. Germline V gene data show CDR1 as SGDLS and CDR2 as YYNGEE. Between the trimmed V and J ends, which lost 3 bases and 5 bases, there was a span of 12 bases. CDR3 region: CASSAPAGRNTIYF. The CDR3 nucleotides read TGTGCCAGCAGCGCCCCCGCGGGAAGAAACACCATATATTTT.

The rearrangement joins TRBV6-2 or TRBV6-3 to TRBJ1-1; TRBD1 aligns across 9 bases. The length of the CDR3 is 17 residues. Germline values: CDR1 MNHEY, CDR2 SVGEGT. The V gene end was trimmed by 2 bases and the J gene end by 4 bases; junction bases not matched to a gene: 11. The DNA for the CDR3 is TGTGCCAGCAGTTACGCCCGTGGACAGGGGATCGTCACTGAAGCTTTCTTT. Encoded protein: CASSYARGQGIVTEAFF.

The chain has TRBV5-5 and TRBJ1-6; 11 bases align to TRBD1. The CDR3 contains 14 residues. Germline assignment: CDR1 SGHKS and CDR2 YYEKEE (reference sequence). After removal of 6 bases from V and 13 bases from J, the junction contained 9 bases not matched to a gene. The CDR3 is CASTQDRGLAPLHF. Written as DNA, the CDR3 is TGTGCCAGCACTCAGGACAGGGGGCTTGCTCCCCTCCACTTT.

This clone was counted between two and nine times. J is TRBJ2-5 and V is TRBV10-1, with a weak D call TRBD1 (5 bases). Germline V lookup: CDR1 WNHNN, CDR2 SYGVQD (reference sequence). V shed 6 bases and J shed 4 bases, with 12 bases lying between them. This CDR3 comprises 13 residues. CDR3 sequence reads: CASSRDSRETQYF. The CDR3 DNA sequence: TGCGCCAGCAGCAGAGACAGCAGAGAGACCCAGTACTTC.